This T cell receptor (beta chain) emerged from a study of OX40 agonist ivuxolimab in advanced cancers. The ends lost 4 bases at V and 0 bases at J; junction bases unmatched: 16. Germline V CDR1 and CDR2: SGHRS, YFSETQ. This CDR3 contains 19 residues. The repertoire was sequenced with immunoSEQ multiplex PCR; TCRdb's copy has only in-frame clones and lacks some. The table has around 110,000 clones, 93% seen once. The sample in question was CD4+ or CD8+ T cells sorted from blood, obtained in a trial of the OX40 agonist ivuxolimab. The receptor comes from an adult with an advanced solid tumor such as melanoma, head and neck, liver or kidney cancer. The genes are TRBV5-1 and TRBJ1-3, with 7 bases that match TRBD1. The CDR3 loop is CASSTGQTLSLPSGNTIYF. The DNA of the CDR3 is TGCGCCAGCAGCACGGGACAGACGCTCTCCCTTCCCTCTGGAAACACCATATATTTT.